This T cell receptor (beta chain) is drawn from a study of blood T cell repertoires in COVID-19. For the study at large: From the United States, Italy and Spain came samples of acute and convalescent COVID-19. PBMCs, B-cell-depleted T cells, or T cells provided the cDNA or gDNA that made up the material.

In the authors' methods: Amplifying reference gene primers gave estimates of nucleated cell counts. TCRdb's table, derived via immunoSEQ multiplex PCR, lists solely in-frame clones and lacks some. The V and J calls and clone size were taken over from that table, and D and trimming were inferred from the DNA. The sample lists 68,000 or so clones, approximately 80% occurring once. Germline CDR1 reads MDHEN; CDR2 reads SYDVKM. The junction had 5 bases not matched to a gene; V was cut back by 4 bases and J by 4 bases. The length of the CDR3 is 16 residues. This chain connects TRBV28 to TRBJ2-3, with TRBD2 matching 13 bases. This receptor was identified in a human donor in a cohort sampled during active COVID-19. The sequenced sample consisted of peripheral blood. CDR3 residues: CASSWPTSGRSDTQYF. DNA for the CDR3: TGTGCCAGCAGTTGGCCGACTAGCGGGAGGTCAGATACGCAGTATTTT.